The source of this T cell receptor (beta chain) is a study of CD8+ T cells in alopecia areata. Whole-study results and caveats: Many expanded lesional clones persisted in scalp and blood during tofacitinib treatment.

Points on this clone: Its specificity is not known.

Specified treatment: oral pan-JAK inhibitor, 5-10 mg twice daily. In each case, RNA was isolated and then reverse transcribed into cDNA as the sequencing template. The data were produced by immunoSEQ multiplex PCR, yet TCRdb's version contains in-frame clones alone and is incomplete. The sample holds approximately 150,000 clones, about 86% seen once. The sample was CD8+ T cells sorted from blood, taken at week 4, from a patient treated with tofacitinib. The sequence was obtained from a human donor with alopecia areata.

DNA of the CDR3: TGTGCCAGTAGTATTAGGGGACTTGACTCCTACAATGAGCAGTTCTTC. Encoded protein: CASSIRGLDSYNEQFF. The chain links TRBV19 to TRBJ2-1; weak D call: TRBD2 (6 bases). Trimming pared 3 bases from V and 0 bases from J, leaving 12 bases between. The CDR3 runs to 16 residues. Per germline, CDR1 LNHDA and CDR2 SQIVND (reference sequence).